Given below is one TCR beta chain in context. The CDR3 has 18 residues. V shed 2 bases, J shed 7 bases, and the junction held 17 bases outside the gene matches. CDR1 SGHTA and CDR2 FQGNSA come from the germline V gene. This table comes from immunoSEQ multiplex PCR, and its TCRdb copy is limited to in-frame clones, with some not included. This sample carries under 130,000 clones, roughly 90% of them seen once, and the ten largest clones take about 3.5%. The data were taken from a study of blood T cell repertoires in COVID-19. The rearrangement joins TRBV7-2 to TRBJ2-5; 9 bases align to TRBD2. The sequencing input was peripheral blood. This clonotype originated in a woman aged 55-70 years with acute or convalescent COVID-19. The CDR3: CASSLSRAAGGPWATQYF. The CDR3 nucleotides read TGTGCCAGCAGCTTAAGTCGGGCGGCGGGAGGGCCTTGGGCGACCCAGTACTTC.